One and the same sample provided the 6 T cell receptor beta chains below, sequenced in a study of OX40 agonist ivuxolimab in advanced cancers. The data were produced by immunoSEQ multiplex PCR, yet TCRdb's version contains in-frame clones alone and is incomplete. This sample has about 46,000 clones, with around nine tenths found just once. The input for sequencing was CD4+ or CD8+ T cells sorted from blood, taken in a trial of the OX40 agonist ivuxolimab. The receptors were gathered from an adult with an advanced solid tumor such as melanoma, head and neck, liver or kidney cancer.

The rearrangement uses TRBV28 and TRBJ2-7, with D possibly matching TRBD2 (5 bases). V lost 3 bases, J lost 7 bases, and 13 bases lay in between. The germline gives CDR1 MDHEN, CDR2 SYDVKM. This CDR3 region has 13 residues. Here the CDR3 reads CASSFQLTGEQYF. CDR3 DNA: TGTGCCAGCAGTTTCCAACTAACGGGGGAGCAGTACTTC.

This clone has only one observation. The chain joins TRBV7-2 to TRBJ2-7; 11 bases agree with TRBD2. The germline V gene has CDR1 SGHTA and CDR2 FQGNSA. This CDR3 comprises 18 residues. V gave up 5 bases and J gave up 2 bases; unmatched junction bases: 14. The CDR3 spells CASSPGPGLAELPYEQYF. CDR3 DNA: TGTGCCAGCAGCCCCGGTCCGGGACTAGCGGAGCTACCCTACGAGCAGTACTTC.

The DNA of the CDR3 is TGTGCCACCAGCAGGCAGGGGTCGATTCACGACGAGCAGTACTTC. It specifies CATSRQGSIHDEQYF. The chain has TRBV15 and TRBJ2-7, with D possibly being TRBD1 (6 bases). The ends were cut back, 3 bases at V and 5 bases at J, with 17 bases in the middle. The length of the CDR3 is 15 residues. Germline-derived CDR1 and CDR2 are LNHNV and YYDKDF (reference sequence).

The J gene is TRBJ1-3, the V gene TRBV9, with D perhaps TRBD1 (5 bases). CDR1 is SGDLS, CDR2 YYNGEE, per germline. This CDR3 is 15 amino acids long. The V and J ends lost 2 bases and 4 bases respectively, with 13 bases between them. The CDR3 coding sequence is TGTGCCAGCAGCGTGGGCAGGGTCTCAGGAAACACCATATATTTT. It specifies CASSVGRVSGNTIYF.

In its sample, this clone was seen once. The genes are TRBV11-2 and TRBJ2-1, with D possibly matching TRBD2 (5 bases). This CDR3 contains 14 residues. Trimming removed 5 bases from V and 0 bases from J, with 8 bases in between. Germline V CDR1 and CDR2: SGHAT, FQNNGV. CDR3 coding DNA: TGTGCCAGCAGCGGAGGACTCTCCTACAATGAGCAGTTCTTC. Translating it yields CASSGGLSYNEQFF.

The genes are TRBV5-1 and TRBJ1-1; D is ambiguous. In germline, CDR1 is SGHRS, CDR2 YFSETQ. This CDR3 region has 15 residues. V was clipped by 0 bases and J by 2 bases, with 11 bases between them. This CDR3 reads CASSLVGDLNTEAFF. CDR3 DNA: TGCGCCAGCAGCTTGGTGGGAGACTTAAACACTGAAGCTTTCTTT.